The 28 T cell receptor beta chains below were found in one sample sequenced in a study of spatial heterogeneity in lung cancer. MiXCR was run by TCRdb on the 5' RACE reads, yielding one entry per CDR3 protein. The sample records about 23,000 distinct CDR3 sequences, about 3.3% being singletons. Time point described: sample taken at primary tumor resection. No cells were sorted before sequencing. The whole RNA sequenced was extracted from tumor, nontumor lung or frozen PBMC. Sequenced material: PBMCs, taken at surgery. All receptors derive from a female donor with early-stage non-small cell lung cancer.

Many counts were recorded for this clonotype. CDR3 sequence: CSVVPAGNTIYF. DNA for the CDR3: TGCAGCGTCGTCCCCGCGGGAAACACCATATATTTT. The chain carries TRBV29-1 and TRBJ1-3; D is ambiguous. The V end lost 6 bases, the J end lost 4 bases, and 10 bases lay between the germline ends. Looked up from germline, CDR1 is SQVTM and CDR2 is ANQGSEA. This CDR3 has 12 residues.

This clonotype appeared many times. The chain carries TRBV14 and TRBJ1-1; 7 bases align to TRBD1. Germline V lookup: CDR1 SGHDN, CDR2 FVKESK. Unmatched junction bases numbered 8, after V lost 4 bases and J lost 0 bases. CDR3 length: 16 amino acids. As DNA, the CDR3 is TGTGCCAGCAGCCGAAAGACAGGGACCATGAACACTGAAGCTTTCTTT. This codes for CASSRKTGTMNTEAFF.

At least ten counts were recorded for this clonotype. The rearrangement joins TRBV20-1 to TRBJ2-1, with D perhaps assigned TRBD1 or TRBD2 (5 bases each). The CDR3 consists of 16 residues. Germline V gives CDR1 DFQATT, CDR2 SNEGSKA (reference sequence). Between the trimmed V and J ends, which lost 0 bases and 8 bases, there was a span of 20 bases. In nucleotides, the CDR3 is TGCAGTGCTAGAGAAAGGGGAGCTTCTCTCACACATGAGCAGTTCTTC. The encoded protein is CSARERGASLTHEQFF.

This clonotype was seen ten or more times. This chain links TRBV19 with TRBJ1-5; D remains ambiguous. The CDR3 runs to 13 residues. CDR1 is LNHDA and CDR2 is SQIVND in the germline V gene (reference sequence). V was pared by 5 bases and J by 7 bases, with 12 bases between. CDR3 sequence (DNA): TGTGCCAGTAGTGTCCAGCAAGGGCAGCCCCAGCATTTT. Translated: CASSVQQGQPQHF.

This clonotype was counted at least ten times. V and J are TRBV11-2 and TRBJ1-1; TRBD1 aligns across 11 bases. This CDR3 is built from 18 residues. V was clipped by 5 bases and J by 4 bases; unmatched bases: 15. CDR1 is SGHAT and CDR2 is FQNNGV in the germline V gene. Here the CDR3 reads CASSRKNFRDRGSTEAFF. The CDR3 region has the DNA TGTGCCAGCAGCCGGAAAAATTTCCGGGACAGGGGGTCCACTGAAGCTTTCTTT.

This clonotype was seen ten or more times. The chain carries TRBV27 and TRBJ1-2; 11 positions agree with TRBD1. The CDR3 contains 14 residues. Germline-derived CDR1 and CDR2 are MNHEY and SMNVEV (reference sequence). With V trimmed by 3 bases and J by 7 bases, 4 bases remained unmatched. CDR3 DNA: TGTGCCAGCAGTTTGGCGGGACAGGGGGTTGGCTACACCTTC. Translated, it gives CASSLAGQGVGYTF.

This clonotype was seen repeatedly, ten times or more. The chain joins TRBV11-2 to TRBJ2-1; 8 bases map to TRBD2. The germline gives CDR1 SGHAT, CDR2 FQNNGV. The V and J ends lost 9 bases and 2 bases, in that order; junction bases with no gene match: 9. This CDR3 comprises 15 residues. The CDR3 is CASYPGTSPYNEQFF. The CDR3 bases are TGTGCCAGTTACCCCGGGACTAGTCCCTACAATGAGCAGTTCTTC. Full variable domain (rest looked up from reference TRBV11-2 and TRBJ2-1): EAGVAQSPRYKIIEKRQSVAFWCNPISGHATLYWYQQILGQGPKLLIQFQNNGVVDDSQLPKDRFSAERLKGVDSTLKIQPAKLEDSAVYLCASYPGTSPYNEQFFGPGTRLTVL.

This clonotype appeared many times. This rearrangement joins TRBV5-1 to TRBJ2-3; D is unresolved. Germline CDR1 is SGHRS and CDR2 is YFSETQ. This CDR3 has 13 amino acids. The V end was cut by 0 bases, the J end by 2 bases, with 4 bases between. The DNA for the CDR3 is TGCGCCAGCAGCTTGGCCCCCACAGATACGCAGTATTTT. It translates to CASSLAPTDTQYF. The whole variable domain, remainder taken from reference TRBV5-1 and TRBJ2-3, is KAGVTQTPRYLIKTRGQQVTLSCSPISGHRSVSWYQQTPGQGLQFLFEYFSETQRNKGNFPGRFSGRQFSNSRSEMNVSTLELGDSALYLCASSLAPTDTQYFGPGTRLTVL.

This clonotype was detected many times. This chain's CDR3 is CASSQRRQSQETQYF. CDR3 coding DNA: TGTGCCAGCAGCCAACGTAGACAGAGTCAAGAGACCCAGTACTTC. This sequence joins TRBV12-3 or TRBV12-4 and TRBJ2-5; D is perhaps TRBD1 (5 bases). The CDR3 is 15 amino acids. V gave up 6 bases and J gave up 2 bases, with 16 bases separating them.

The chain links TRBV5-1 to TRBJ1-1; TRBD1 aligns across 10 bases. Trimming removed 0 bases from V and 10 bases from J; junction bases left unmatched: 18. Germline V lookup: CDR1 SGHRS, CDR2 YFSETQ. The CDR3 loop spans 18 amino acids. CDR3 sequence (DNA): TGCGCCAGCAGCTTGGACCTCCAGACAGGGGGCGCGGGTGGTCCAGCTTTCTTT. This translates into CASSLDLQTGGAGGPAFF.

This clonotype was seen at least ten times. This chain links TRBV19 with TRBJ2-7; TRBD2 matches 7 bases. J was trimmed by 3 bases and V by 5 bases; bases with no gene match: 4. There are 13 residues in the CDR3. Germline CDR1 is LNHDA and CDR2 is SQIVND (reference sequence). CDR3 nucleotides: TGTGCCAGTAGTTACAGGACTAGCTACGAGCAGTACTTC. Its translation is CASSYRTSYEQYF.

This clonotype was observed many times. The chain joins TRBV7-2 to TRBJ1-3; D uncertain. Looked up from germline, CDR1 is SGHTA and CDR2 is FQGNSA. V was pared by 5 bases and J by 3 bases, with 5 bases between. The CDR3 contains 12 residues. CDR3 loop: CASSLGGNTIYF. Written as DNA, the CDR3 is TGTGCCAGCAGCCTCGGTGGAAACACCATATATTTT.

This clonotype has ten or more counts. The chain carries TRBV11-2 and TRBJ2-1; D remains unclear. The CDR3 sequence is 13 residues long. Trimming took off 0 bases at V and 7 bases at J, with 7 bases between the two ends. Germline V gene sequence: CDR1 SGHAT, CDR2 FQNNGV. This CDR3 reads CASSLDIRNEQFF. The CDR3 coding sequence is TGTGCCAGCAGCTTAGATATCCGAAATGAGCAGTTCTTC.

This clonotype was recorded many times. The chain recombines TRBV20-1 with TRBJ2-3; D is unresolved. CDR1 is DFQATT, CDR2 SNEGSKA, per germline (reference sequence). The CDR3 runs to 13 residues. Trimming removed 3 bases from V and 0 bases from J, with 7 bases in between. The CDR3 region is CSARAYSTDTQYF. Here the CDR3 DNA reads TGCAGTGCTAGGGCCTATAGCACAGATACGCAGTATTTT.

In this sample, this clonotype turned up many times. The chain links TRBV3-1 to TRBJ2-3; no clear D. This CDR3 contains 14 residues. Germline V lookup: CDR1 LGHDT, CDR2 YNNKEL (reference sequence). V was clipped by 0 bases and J by 3 bases, with 7 bases between them. The CDR3 is CASSQERPTDTQYF. The CDR3 DNA reads as TGTGCCAGCAGCCAAGAAAGGCCGACAGATACGCAGTATTTT.

This clonotype has ten or more counts. The chain joins TRBV6-5 to TRBJ1-6, with 8 bases fitting TRBD1. Per the germline V gene, CDR1 is MNHEY and CDR2 is SVGAGI. V shed 6 bases, J shed 5 bases, and the junction held 6 bases outside the gene matches. The CDR3 spans 15 residues. Written as DNA, the CDR3 is TGTGCCAGCAGCCGAGGGACAGGTGATAATTCACCCCTCCACTTT. Its translation is CASSRGTGDNSPLHF.

This clonotype was seen at least ten times. V gene TRBV6-6 combines with J gene TRBJ1-2; D is unclear. Per the germline V gene, CDR1 is MNHNY and CDR2 is SVGAGI (reference sequence). This CDR3 contains 17 residues. V was clipped by 3 bases and J by 0 bases, with 17 bases between them. The CDR3 DNA reads as TGTGCCAGCAGTTATACGTGGGCCCCATTAGCTAACTATGGCTACACCTTC. Translating gives CASSYTWAPLANYGYTF.

This clonotype was picked up many times. This CDR3 is CSVVEGGINYGYTF. Written as DNA, the CDR3 is TGCAGCGTTGTCGAGGGGGGGATTAACTATGGCTACACCTTC. The chain carries TRBV29-1 and TRBJ1-2; possibly TRBD1 for D (6 bases). Germline V gene data show CDR1 as SQVTM and CDR2 as ANQGSEA. CDR3 length: 14 residues. The V gene lost 4 bases and the J gene lost 1 base, with 13 bases spanning the gap. Supplemented by reference TRBV29-1 and TRBJ1-2, the full variable domain reads SAVISQKPSRDICQRGTSLTIQCQVDSQVTMMFWYRQQPGQSLTLIATANQGSEATYESGFVIDKFPISRPNLTFSTLTVSNMSPEDSSIYLCSVVEGGINYGYTFGSGTRLTVV.

V is TRBV18 and J is TRBJ1-5, with D possibly being TRBD1 (6 bases). The germline V and J ends were trimmed by 5 bases and 6 bases, with 11 bases remaining between them. The V gene's germline CDR1 is KGHSH and CDR2 LQKENI. CDR3 length: 13 residues. This CDR3 reads CASSMAGAQPQHF. The CDR3 nucleotides read TGTGCCAGCTCAATGGCAGGGGCTCAGCCCCAGCATTTT.

This clonotype appeared many times. CDR3 sequence: CATSRDPGLAVNEQFF. CDR3 nucleotides: TGTGCCACCAGCAGAGATCCGGGACTAGCTGTCAATGAGCAGTTCTTC. J is TRBJ2-1 and V is TRBV15, with 9 bases that match TRBD2. The germline V gene has CDR1 LNHNV and CDR2 YYDKDF (reference sequence). The CDR3 is 16 residues long. V shed 0 bases, J shed 6 bases, and the junction held 6 bases outside the gene matches.

This clonotype was seen many times. The J gene is TRBJ2-3, the V gene TRBV4-1; the D is unclear. Trimming took 3 bases from V and 4 from J, leaving 2 bases between them. Germline V gives CDR1 MGHRA, CDR2 YSYEKL. The CDR3 sequence is 11 residues long. CDR3 in amino acids: CASSHADTQYF. The CDR3 coding sequence is TGCGCCAGCAGCCACGCAGATACGCAGTATTTT.

This clonotype was seen at least ten times. CDR3 amino acids: CASSLFGAGLSYEQYF. The CDR3 DNA reads TGTGCCAGCAGTTTATTTGGTGCGGGACTCTCCTACGAGCAGTACTTC. The V and J genes are TRBV28 and TRBJ2-7, with D perhaps TRBD2 (6 bases). The CDR3 covers 16 residues. Trimming took off 1 base at V and 0 bases at J, with 13 bases between the two ends. Germline assignment: CDR1 MDHEN and CDR2 SYDVKM.

At least ten counts were recorded for this clonotype. The gene calls are TRBV12-3 or TRBV12-4 and TRBJ1-1; D is uncertain. This CDR3 comprises 13 residues. Trimming shortened V by 8 bases and J by 0 bases, and 10 bases separated the two germline ends. CDR3: CASRLRMNTEAFF. The CDR3 DNA sequence: TGTGCCAGCCGCCTCCGGATGAACACTGAAGCTTTCTTT.

Many counts were recorded for this clonotype. The rearrangement links TRBV19 to TRBJ2-1; 9 bases are shared with TRBD2. The CDR3 extends over 16 amino acids. J was trimmed by 5 bases and V by 5 bases; bases with no gene match: 10. Germline V lookup: CDR1 LNHDA, CDR2 SQIVND (reference sequence). CDR3 nucleotide sequence: TGTGCCAGTAGTCCTATAGCGGGAGCGGTTGACAATGAGCAGTTCTTC. This codes for CASSPIAGAVDNEQFF.

The sample holds many counts of this clonotype. The chain uses TRBV12-3 or TRBV12-4 and TRBJ2-3; D remains unclear. This CDR3 is built from 12 residues. Deletions cut 5 bases from V and 4 bases from J, with 7 bases between. The CDR3 sequence is CASSTHPDTQYF. CDR3 DNA sequence: TGTGCCAGCAGTACCCACCCAGATACGCAGTATTTT.

The genes are TRBV3-1 and TRBJ1-5, with no clear D. The V gene's germline CDR1 is LGHDT and CDR2 YNNKEL (reference sequence). This CDR3 is built from 13 residues. Deletions cut 0 bases from V and 7 bases from J, with 7 bases between. The CDR3, as DNA: TGTGCCAGCAGCCAAGACGGGGTCCAGCCCCAGCATTTT. Amino acid sequence: CASSQDGVQPQHF.

This clonotype came up many times. The CDR3 reads CASSFFWTSGSGIHYAETDTQYF. The CDR3, as DNA: TGTGCCAGCAGCTTCTTCTGGACTAGCGGGAGCGGTATACATTATGCGGAGACAGATACGCAGTATTTT. V usage is TRBV11-2 and J usage is TRBJ2-3; 13 bases match TRBD2. CDR3 length: 23 residues. The germline V gene encodes CDR1 SGHAT and CDR2 FQNNGV. The V segment lost 3 bases and the J segment 3 bases; nucleotides outside the gene matches: 24.

This clonotype is deemed medium-sized. The chain combines TRBV29-1 with TRBJ2-1; D is unresolved. This CDR3 is 11 amino acids long. V shed 4 bases and J shed 4 bases, with 5 bases lying between them. CDR1 and CDR2 from the germline V gene are SQVTM and ANQGSEA. The CDR3 DNA sequence: TGCAGCGTTGTAACGTACAATGAGCAGTTCTTC. Encoded protein: CSVVTYNEQFF.